This TCR beta chain stems from a study of patients and donors after allogeneic stem cell transplantation. Germline assignment: CDR1 DFQATT and CDR2 SNEGSKA (reference sequence). This CDR3 is built from 12 residues. Trimming removed 0 bases from V and 3 bases from J, with 6 bases in between. TCRdb processed the RT-PCR reads anew with MiXCR; each CDR3 protein has one entry. The sample lists roughly 1,700 distinct CDR3 sequences, approximately 15% occurring once. The TCR was taken from a human donor who was either an allogeneic HSCT recipient or a stem cell or donor lymphocyte infusion donor (not recorded which). It is not recorded whose cells these are; they may come from a transplant donor. The chain combines TRBV20-1 with TRBJ2-7; D call uncertain. Material: blood, either unsorted or a sorted T cell fraction (not recorded which). In nucleotides, the CDR3 is TGCAGTGCTAGAGATTTGAGCTACGAGCAGTACTTC. It codes for CSARDLSYEQYF.